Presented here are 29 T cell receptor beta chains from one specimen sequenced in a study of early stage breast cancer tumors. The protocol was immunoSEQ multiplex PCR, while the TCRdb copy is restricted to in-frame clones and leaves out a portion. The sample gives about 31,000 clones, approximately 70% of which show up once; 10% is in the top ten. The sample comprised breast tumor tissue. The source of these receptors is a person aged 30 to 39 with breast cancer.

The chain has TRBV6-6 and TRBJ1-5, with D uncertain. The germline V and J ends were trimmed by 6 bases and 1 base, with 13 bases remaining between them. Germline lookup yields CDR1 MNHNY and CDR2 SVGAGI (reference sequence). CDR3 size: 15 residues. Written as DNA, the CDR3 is TGTGCCAGCAGCCGTGATGGAGGGAGCAATCAGCCCCAGCATTTT. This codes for CASSRDGGSNQPQHF.

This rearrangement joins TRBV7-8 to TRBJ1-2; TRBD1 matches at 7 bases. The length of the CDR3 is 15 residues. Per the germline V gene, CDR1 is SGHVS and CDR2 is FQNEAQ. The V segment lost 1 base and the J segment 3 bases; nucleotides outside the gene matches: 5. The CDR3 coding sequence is TGTGCCAGCAGCTTAGTCACCAGGGGGGACTATGGCTACACCTTC. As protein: CASSLVTRGDYGYTF. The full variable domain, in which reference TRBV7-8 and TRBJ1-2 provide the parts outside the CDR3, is GAGVSQSPRYKVAKRGQDVALRCDPISGHVSLFWYQQALGQGPEFLTYFQNEAQLDKSGLPSDRFFAERPEGSVSTLKIQRTQQEDSAVYLCASSLVTRGDYGYTFGSGTRLTVV.

The DNA of the CDR3 is TGTGCTAGTGGTTTGGTGTCTAGCCAAGAGACCCAGTACTTC. It encodes CASGLVSSQETQYF. V is TRBV12-5 and J is TRBJ2-5; D is unresolved. Germline V CDR1 and CDR2: LGHNT, FRNRAP. V lost 0 bases to trimming and J lost 1 base, with 6 bases between them. CDR3 length: 14 amino acids. The whole variable domain, remainder taken from reference TRBV12-5 and TRBJ2-5, is DARVTQTPRHKVTEMGQEVTMRCQPILGHNTVFWYRQTMMQGLELLAYFRNRAPLDDSGMPKDRFSAEMPDATLATLKIQPSEPRDSAVYFCASGLVSSQETQYFGPGTRLLVL.

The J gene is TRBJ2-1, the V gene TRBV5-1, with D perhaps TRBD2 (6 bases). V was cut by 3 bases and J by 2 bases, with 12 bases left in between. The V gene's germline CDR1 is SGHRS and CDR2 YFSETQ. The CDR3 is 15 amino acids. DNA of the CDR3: TGCGCCAGCAGCTCGCTCGGGGGAGCCTACAATGAGCAGTTCTTC. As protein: CASSSLGGAYNEQFF. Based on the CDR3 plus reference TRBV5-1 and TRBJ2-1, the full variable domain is KAGVTQTPRYLIKTRGQQVTLSCSPISGHRSVSWYQQTPGQGLQFLFEYFSETQRNKGNFPGRFSGRQFSNSRSEMNVSTLELGDSALYLCASSSLGGAYNEQFFGPGTRLTVL.

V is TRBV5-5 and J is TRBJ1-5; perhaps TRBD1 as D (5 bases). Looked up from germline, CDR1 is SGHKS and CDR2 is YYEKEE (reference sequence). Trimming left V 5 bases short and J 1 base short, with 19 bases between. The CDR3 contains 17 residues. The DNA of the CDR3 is TGTGCCAGCAGTCTTCGGGGAGGACAAGGAAGCAATCAGCCCCAGCATTTT. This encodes CASSLRGGQGSNQPQHF.

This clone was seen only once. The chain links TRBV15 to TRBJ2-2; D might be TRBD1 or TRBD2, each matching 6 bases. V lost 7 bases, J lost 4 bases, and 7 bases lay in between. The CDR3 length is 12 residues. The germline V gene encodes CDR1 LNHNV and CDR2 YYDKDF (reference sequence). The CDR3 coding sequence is TGTGCCACCAAGGGGGGCACCGGGGAGCTGTTTTTT. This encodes CATKGGTGELFF. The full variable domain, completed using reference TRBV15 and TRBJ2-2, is DAMVIQNPRYQVTQFGKPVTLSCSQTLNHNVMYWYQQKSSQAPKLLFHYYDKDFNNEADTPDNFQSRRPNTSFCFLDIRSPGLGDTAMYLCATKGGTGELFFGEGSRLTVL.

CDR3 sequence reads: CASSYLQGTYGYTF. The CDR3 nucleotides are TGTGCCAGCAGTTACCTACAGGGTACCTATGGCTACACCTTC. The chain uses TRBV6-6 and TRBJ1-2; perhaps TRBD1 as D (6 bases). The V gene lost 2 bases and the J gene lost 4 bases, with 11 bases spanning the gap. The CDR3 sequence is 14 residues long. In germline, CDR1 is MNHNY, CDR2 SVGAGI (reference sequence).

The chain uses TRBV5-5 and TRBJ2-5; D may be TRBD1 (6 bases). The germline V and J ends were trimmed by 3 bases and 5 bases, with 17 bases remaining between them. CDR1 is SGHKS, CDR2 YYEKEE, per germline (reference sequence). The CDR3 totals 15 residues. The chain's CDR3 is CASSSQGRGWETQYF. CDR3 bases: TGTGCCAGCAGCTCACAGGGACGGGGCTGGGAGACCCAGTACTTC.

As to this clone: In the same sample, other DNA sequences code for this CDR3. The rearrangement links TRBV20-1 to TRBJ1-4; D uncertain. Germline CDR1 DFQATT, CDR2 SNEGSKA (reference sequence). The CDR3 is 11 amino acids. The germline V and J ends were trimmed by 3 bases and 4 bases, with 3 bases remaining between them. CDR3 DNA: TGCAGTGCTAGGGATAATGAAAAACTGTTTTTT. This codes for CSARDNEKLFF.

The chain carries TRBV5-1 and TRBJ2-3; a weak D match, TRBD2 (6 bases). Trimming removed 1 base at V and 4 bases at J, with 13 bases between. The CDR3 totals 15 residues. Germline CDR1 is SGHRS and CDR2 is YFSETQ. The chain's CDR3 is CASSLTGVKSDTQYF. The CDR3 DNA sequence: TGCGCCAGCAGCTTGACGGGAGTTAAATCAGATACGCAGTATTTT.

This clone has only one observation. The CDR3, as DNA: TGTGCCAGCAGCTTGGGGACAGGGTGGAGAGATACGCAGTATTTT. This codes for CASSLGTGWRDTQYF. The V gene is TRBV5-6, the J gene TRBJ2-3, with TRBD1 matching 8 bases. The CDR3 extends over 15 amino acids. Looked up from germline, CDR1 is SGHDT and CDR2 is YYEEEE. Trimming removed 0 bases from V and 5 bases from J; junction bases left unmatched: 5.

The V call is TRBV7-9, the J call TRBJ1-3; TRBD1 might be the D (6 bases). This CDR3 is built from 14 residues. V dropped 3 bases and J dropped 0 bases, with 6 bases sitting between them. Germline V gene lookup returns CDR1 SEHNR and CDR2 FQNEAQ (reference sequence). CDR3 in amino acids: CASSLTGSGNTIYF. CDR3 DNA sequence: TGTGCCAGCAGCTTGACAGGCTCTGGAAACACCATATATTTT.

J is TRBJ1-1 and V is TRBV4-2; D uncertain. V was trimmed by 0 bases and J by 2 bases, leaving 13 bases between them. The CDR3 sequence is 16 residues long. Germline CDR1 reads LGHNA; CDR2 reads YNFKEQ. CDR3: CASSQDPQIPNTEAFF. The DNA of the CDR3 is TGTGCCAGCAGCCAAGATCCACAGATACCTAACACTGAAGCTTTCTTT.

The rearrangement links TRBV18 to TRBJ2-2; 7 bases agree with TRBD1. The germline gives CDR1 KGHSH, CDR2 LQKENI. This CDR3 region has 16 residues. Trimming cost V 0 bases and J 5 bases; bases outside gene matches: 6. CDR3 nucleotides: TGTGCCAGCTCACCACCGACAGGGCGAAGGACCGGGGAGCTGTTTTTT. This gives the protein CASSPPTGRRTGELFF. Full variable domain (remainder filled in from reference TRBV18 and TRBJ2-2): NAGVMQNPRHLVRRRGQEARLRCSPMKGHSHVYWYRQLPEEGLKFMVYLQKENIIDESGMPKERFSAEFPKEGPSILRIQQVVRGDSAAYFCASSPPTGRRTGELFFGEGSRLTVL.

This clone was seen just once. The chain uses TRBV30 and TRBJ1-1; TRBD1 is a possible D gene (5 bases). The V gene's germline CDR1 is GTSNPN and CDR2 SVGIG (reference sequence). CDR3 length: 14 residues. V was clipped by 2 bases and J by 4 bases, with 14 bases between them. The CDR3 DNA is TGTGCCTGGAGTCATCCAGGGCTCGGCACTGAAGCTTTCTTT. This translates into CAWSHPGLGTEAFF.

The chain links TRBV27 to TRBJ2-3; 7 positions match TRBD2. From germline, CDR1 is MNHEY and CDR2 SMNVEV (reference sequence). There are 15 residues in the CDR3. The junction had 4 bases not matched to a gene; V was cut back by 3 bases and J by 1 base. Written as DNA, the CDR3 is TGTGCCAGCAGTTTGGGTGGGAGGGGCACAGATACGCAGTATTTT. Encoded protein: CASSLGGRGTDTQYF.

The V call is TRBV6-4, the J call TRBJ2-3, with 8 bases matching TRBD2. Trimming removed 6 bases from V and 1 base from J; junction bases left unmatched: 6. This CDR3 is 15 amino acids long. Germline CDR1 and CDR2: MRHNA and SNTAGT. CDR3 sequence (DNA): TGTGCCAGCAGCTCGGCGGGAGGCGGCACAGATACGCAGTATTTT. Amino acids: CASSSAGGGTDTQYF.

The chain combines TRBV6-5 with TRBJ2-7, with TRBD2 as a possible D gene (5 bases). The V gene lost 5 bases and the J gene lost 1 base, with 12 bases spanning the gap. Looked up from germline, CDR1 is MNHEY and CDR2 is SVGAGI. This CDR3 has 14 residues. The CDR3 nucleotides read TGTGCCAGCAGTCGCCCGGGGAAATCCTACGAGCAGTACTTC. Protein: CASSRPGKSYEQYF.

CDR3 protein: CASSPGRLAGGNEQFF. The CDR3 DNA is TGTGCCAGCAGCCCAGGGAGACTAGCGGGAGGGAATGAGCAGTTCTTC. The chain combines TRBV11-3 with TRBJ2-1; 14 nucleotides agree with TRBD2. J lost 7 bases, V lost 5 bases, and 7 bases had no gene match. CDR1 is SGHNT and CDR2 is YENEEA in the germline V gene. The CDR3 has 16 residues. Together with reference TRBV11-3 and TRBJ2-1, the CDR3 gives the full variable domain: EAGVVQSPRYKIIEKKQPVAFWCNPISGHNTLYWYLQNLGQGPELLIRYENEEAVDDSQLPKDRFSAERLKGVDSTLKIQPAELGDSAVYLCASSPGRLAGGNEQFFGPGTRLTVL.

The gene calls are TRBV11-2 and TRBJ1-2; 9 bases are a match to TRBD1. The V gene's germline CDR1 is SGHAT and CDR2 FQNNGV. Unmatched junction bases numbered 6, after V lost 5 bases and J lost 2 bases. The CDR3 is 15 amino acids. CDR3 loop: CASSAWDRENYGYTF. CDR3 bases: TGTGCCAGCAGCGCGTGGGACAGGGAAAACTATGGCTACACCTTC.

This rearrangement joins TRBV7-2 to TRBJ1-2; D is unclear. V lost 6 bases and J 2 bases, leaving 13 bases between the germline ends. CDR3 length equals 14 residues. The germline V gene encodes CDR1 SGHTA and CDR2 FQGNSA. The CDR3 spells CASRPGAVNYGYTF. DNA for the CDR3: TGTGCCAGCAGACCCGGTGCGGTCAACTATGGCTACACCTTC.

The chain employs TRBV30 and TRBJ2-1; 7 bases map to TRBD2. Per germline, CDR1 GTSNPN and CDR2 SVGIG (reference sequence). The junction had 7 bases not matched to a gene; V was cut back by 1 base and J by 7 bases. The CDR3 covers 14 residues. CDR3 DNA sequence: TGTGCCTGGAGTGGGGGGAGGGCCGAAAATGAGCAGTTCTTC. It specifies CAWSGGRAENEQFF.

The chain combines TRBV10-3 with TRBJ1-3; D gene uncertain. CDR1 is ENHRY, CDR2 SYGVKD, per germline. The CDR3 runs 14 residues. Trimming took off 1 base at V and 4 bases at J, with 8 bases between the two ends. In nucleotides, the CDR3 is TGTGCCATCAGTGAGTGGCCCAGCGGAAACACCATATATTTT. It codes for CAISEWPSGNTIYF.

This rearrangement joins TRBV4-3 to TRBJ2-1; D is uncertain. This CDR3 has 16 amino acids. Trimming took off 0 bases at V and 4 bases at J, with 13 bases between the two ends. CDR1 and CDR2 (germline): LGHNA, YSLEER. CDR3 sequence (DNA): TGCGCCAGCAGCCAAGATCCAAGGACCCCTTACAATGAGCAGTTCTTC. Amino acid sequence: CASSQDPRTPYNEQFF.

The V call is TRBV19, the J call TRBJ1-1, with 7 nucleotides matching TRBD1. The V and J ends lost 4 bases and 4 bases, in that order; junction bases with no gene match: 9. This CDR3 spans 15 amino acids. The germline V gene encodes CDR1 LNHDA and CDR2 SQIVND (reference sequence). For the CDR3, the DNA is TGTGCCAGTAGTACCCATGACAGGGCTGGCACTGAAGCTTTCTTT. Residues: CASSTHDRAGTEAFF.

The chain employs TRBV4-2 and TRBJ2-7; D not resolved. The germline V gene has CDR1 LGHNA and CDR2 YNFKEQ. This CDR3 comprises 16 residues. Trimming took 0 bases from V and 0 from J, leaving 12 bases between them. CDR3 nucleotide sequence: TGTGCCAGCAGCCAAGATAGGGCACAGTTCTCCTACGAGCAGTACTTC. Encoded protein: CASSQDRAQFSYEQYF.

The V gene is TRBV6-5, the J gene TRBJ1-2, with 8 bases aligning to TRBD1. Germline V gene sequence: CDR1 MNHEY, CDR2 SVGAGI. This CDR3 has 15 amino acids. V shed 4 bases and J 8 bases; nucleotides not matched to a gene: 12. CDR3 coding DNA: TGTGCCAGCAGTTCCGGACAGGGCCTTGGCGGGGGCTACACCTTC. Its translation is CASSSGQGLGGGYTF.

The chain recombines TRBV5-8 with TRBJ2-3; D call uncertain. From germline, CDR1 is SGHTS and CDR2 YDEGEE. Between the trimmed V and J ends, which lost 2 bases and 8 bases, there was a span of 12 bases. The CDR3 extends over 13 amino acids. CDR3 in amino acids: CASSLRSTRTQYF. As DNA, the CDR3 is TGTGCCAGCAGCTTAAGGAGTACCCGTACGCAGTATTTT.

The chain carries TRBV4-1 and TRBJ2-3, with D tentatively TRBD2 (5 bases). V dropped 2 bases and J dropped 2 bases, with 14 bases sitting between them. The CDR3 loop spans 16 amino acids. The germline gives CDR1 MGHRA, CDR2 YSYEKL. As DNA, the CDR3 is TGCGCCAGCAGCCAATTGGTAGCGAGCTTCACAGATACGCAGTATTTT. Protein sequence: CASSQLVASFTDTQYF.